This T cell receptor (beta chain) was documented in a study of lung T cells in sarcoidosis with Löfgren's syndrome. MiXCR, applied by TCRdb to the reads, yields one record per CDR3 protein. The profile covers tens of thousands of distinct CDR3 sequences, with approximately 21% appearing a single time and under 3% taken by the ten largest. The CDR3 is made up of 13 amino acids. The V end lost 4 bases, the J end lost 8 bases, and 12 bases lay between the germline ends. Germline V CDR1 and CDR2: SNHLY, FYNNEI. Study-wide findings and caveats: TRBV2 was the preferred pairing partner of TRAV12-1, with similar CDR3s. The most expanded V genes in Löfgren's patients were reportedly TRAV12-1 and TRBV2.

Comment on this clonotype: Its cognate antigen is unknown.

Sequenced: CD4+ T cells from PBMCs. V and J are TRBV2 and TRBJ1-3, with D possibly being TRBD1 (6 bases). This clonotype was sampled from a human donor with sarcoidosis (Löfgren's syndrome or another form), or a control subject (not recorded which). The CDR3, as DNA: TGTGCCAGCAGTGCACAGGGTGGGGACACCATATATTTT. This encodes CASSAQGGDTIYF.